These T cell receptor beta chains were read from a single sample in a study of blood T cells in healthy people across ages. From the 5' RACE reads, TCRdb called clonotypes with MiXCR, one entry per CDR3 protein. The data show hundreds of thousands of distinct CDR3 sequences, around two fifths seen once. The sample comprised blood. These receptors were obtained from a man in his sixties in good health. Both conserved end residues are part of each CDR3. A D gene is named only where the DNA matches it firmly. Clone size is given for some rows only: seen once, a few or many times, or a class if the clone is expanded.

cdr3_aa: CSVEGTENTGELFF
cdr3_nt: TGCAGCGTTGAAGGGACAGAGAACACCGGGGAGCTGTTTTTT
d_call: -
j_call: TRBJ2-2
clone_size: -
v_call: TRBV29-1
cdr3_length: 14

cdr3_aa: CASSNGQTTYEQYF
cdr3_nt: TGTGCCAGCTCAAACGGACAGACAACCTACGAGCAGTACTTC
d_call: -
j_call: TRBJ2-7
clone_size: -
v_call: TRBV18
cdr3_length: 14

cdr3_aa: CASSHYPSGADSYNEQFF
cdr3_nt: TGTGCCAGCAGCCACTATCCCAGCGGGGCGGATTCCTACAATGAGCAGTTCTTC
d_call: TRBD2
j_call: TRBJ2-1
clone_size: few
v_call: TRBV11-2
cdr3_length: 18

cdr3_aa: CASSADSNSYTF
cdr3_nt: TGCGCCAGCAGCGCGGACAGCAATAGCTACACCTTC
d_call: -
j_call: TRBJ1-2
clone_size: once
v_call: TRBV5-1
cdr3_length: 12

cdr3_aa: CASSRGDSSYEQYF
cdr3_nt: TGCGCCAGCAGCCGCGGGGATAGCTCCTACGAGCAGTACTTC
d_call: -
j_call: TRBJ2-7
clone_size: -
v_call: TRBV4-1
cdr3_length: 14

cdr3_aa: CSARGGSTEAFF
cdr3_nt: TGCAGCGCCCGGGGCGGGTCCACTGAAGCTTTCTTT
d_call: -
j_call: TRBJ1-1
clone_size: once
v_call: TRBV29-1
cdr3_length: 12

cdr3_aa: CASSYPHYWAKNIQYF
cdr3_nt: TGTGCCAGCAGTTACCCGCATTATTGGGCCAAAAACATTCAGTACTTC
d_call: -
j_call: TRBJ2-4
clone_size: -
v_call: TRBV6-2/TRBV6-3
cdr3_length: 16

cdr3_aa: CASSVVGGSGYTF
cdr3_nt: TGTGCCAGCAGCGTGGTGGGTGGCTCTGGCTACACCTTC
d_call: -
j_call: TRBJ1-2
clone_size: -
v_call: TRBV5-4
cdr3_length: 13

cdr3_aa: CASSPPGQGRGYTF
cdr3_nt: TGTGCCAGCAGCCCACCGGGACAGGGTCGTGGCTACACCTTC
d_call: TRBD1
j_call: TRBJ1-2
clone_size: few
v_call: TRBV7-6
cdr3_length: 14

cdr3_aa: CASSLEGTGASGGNEQFF
cdr3_nt: TGCGCCAGCAGCTTGGAGGGGACGGGGGCTAGCGGAGGAAATGAGCAGTTCTTC
d_call: -
j_call: TRBJ2-1
clone_size: -
v_call: TRBV5-1
cdr3_length: 18